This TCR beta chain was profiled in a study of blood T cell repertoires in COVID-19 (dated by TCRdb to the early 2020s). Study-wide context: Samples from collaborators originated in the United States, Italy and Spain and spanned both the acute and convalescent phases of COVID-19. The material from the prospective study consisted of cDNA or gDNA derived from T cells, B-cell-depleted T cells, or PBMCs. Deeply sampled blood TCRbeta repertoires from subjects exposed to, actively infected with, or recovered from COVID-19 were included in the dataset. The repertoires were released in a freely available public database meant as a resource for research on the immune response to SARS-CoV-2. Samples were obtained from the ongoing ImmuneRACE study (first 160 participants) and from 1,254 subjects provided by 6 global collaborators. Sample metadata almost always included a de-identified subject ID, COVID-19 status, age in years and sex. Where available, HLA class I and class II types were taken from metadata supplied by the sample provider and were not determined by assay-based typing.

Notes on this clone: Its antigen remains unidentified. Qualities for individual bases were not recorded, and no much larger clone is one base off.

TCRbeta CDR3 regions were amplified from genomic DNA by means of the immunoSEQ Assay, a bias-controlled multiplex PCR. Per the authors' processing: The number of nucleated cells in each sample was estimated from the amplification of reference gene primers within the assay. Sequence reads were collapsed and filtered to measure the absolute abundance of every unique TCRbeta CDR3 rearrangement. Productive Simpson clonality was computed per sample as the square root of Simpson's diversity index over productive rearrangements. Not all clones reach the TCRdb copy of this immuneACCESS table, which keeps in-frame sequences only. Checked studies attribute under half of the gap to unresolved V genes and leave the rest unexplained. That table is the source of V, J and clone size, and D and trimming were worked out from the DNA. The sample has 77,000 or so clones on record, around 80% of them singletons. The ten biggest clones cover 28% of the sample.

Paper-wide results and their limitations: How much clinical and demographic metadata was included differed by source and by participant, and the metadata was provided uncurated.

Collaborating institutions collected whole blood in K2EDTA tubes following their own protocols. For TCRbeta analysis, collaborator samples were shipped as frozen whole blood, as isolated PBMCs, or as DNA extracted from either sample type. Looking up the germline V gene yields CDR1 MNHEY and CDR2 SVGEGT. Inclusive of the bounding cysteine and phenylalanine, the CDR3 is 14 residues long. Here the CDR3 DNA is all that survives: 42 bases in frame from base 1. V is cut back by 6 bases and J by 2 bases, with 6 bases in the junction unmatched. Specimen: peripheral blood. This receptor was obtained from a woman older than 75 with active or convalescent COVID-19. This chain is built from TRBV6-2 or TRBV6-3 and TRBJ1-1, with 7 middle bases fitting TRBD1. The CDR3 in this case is CASSLGQRNTEAFF. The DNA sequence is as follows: TGTGCCAGCAGCTTGGGACAGAGAAACACTGAAGCTTTCTTT.